Shown below are 29 T cell receptor beta chains from a single sample sequenced in a study of cytomegalovirus exposure and HLA in healthy donors. Assay used: immunoSEQ multiplex PCR; TCRdb lists only in-frame clones, some missing. Among about 140,000 clones listed, roughly nine tenths were seen once. Input material: PBMCs. The receptors derive from a man between 18 and 35 years old in good health and CMV-seronegative.

The chain joins TRBV28 to TRBJ2-7; maybe TRBD1 (6 bases). The CDR3 has 13 residues. The V end lost 8 bases, the J end lost 0 bases, and 11 bases lay between the germline ends. Germline CDR1 reads MDHEN; CDR2 reads SYDVKM. DNA for the CDR3: TGTGCCAGCCGGGACAACCGCTCCTACGAGCAGTACTTC. It specifies CASRDNRSYEQYF.

The chain joins TRBV7-8 to TRBJ2-2, with 7 bases identical to TRBD2. V was clipped by 0 bases and J by 9 bases; unmatched bases: 13. The CDR3 has 17 amino acids. Germline V gene lookup returns CDR1 SGHVS and CDR2 FQNEAQ. DNA for the CDR3: TGTGCCAGCAGCTTAGCAGTAGTCGGGGGGTCATTAAGGGAGCTGTTTTTT. Amino acids: CASSLAVVGGSLRELFF. The variable domain in full, completed from reference TRBV7-8 and TRBJ2-2, reads GAGVSQSPRYKVAKRGQDVALRCDPISGHVSLFWYQQALGQGPEFLTYFQNEAQLDKSGLPSDRFFAERPEGSVSTLKIQRTQQEDSAVYLCASSLAVVGGSLRELFFGEGSRLTVL.

The chain recombines TRBV29-1 with TRBJ2-7, with TRBD1 matching 8 bases. Germline CDR1 SQVTM, CDR2 ANQGSEA. V shed 4 bases and J 3 bases; nucleotides not matched to a gene: 8. The CDR3 totals 14 residues. DNA of the CDR3: TGCAGCGTTGTATTTGGTACAGGGGGCTACGAGCAGTACTTC. This gives the protein CSVVFGTGGYEQYF.

The gene calls are TRBV4-1 and TRBJ1-5; the D is unclear. CDR1 MGHRA and CDR2 YSYEKL come from the germline V gene. This CDR3 contains 15 residues. V lost 0 bases, J lost 0 bases, and 6 bases lay in between. DNA of the CDR3: TGCGCCAGCAGCCAAGAGCCCTATAGCAATCAGCCCCAGCATTTT. This sequence encodes CASSQEPYSNQPQHF.

The chain has TRBV19 and TRBJ2-6; 7 bases line up with TRBD2. The CDR3 sequence is 16 residues long. Germline V gives CDR1 LNHDA, CDR2 SQIVND (reference sequence). The trim removed 5 bases at V and 2 bases at J, leaving 6 bases unmatched. Here the CDR3 reads CASSPVGGTGANVLTF. DNA of the CDR3: TGTGCCAGTAGTCCCGTGGGAGGGACTGGGGCCAACGTCCTGACTTTC.

The rearrangement joins TRBV30 to TRBJ1-5; 8 bases are shared with TRBD1. The germline V gene has CDR1 GTSNPN and CDR2 SVGIG (reference sequence). Germline trimming cut 7 bases from V and 1 base from J; bases unmatched to any gene: 6. The CDR3 loop spans 14 amino acids. The CDR3 DNA is TGTGCCTATTCACAGGGGGGGAGCAATCAGCCCCAGCATTTT. Protein product: CAYSQGGSNQPQHF. The variable domain in full, completed from reference TRBV30 and TRBJ1-5, reads SQTIHQWPATLVQPVGSPLSLECTVEGTSNPNLYWYRQAAGRGLQLLFYSVGIGQISSEVPQNLSASRPQDRQFILSSKKLLLSDSGFYLCAYSQGGSNQPQHFGDGTRLSIL.

The chain recombines TRBV4-2 with TRBJ2-7, with 9 bases matching TRBD2. The CDR3 totals 15 residues. The V and J ends lost 2 bases and 6 bases, in that order; junction bases with no gene match: 8. Germline V gene data show CDR1 as LGHNA and CDR2 as YNFKEQ. CDR3 sequence reads: CASSQPSGDLSEQYF. CDR3 coding DNA: TGTGCCAGCAGCCAACCTAGCGGGGACTTATCCGAGCAGTACTTC.

The genes are TRBV5-4 and TRBJ2-7, with 8 bases lining up with TRBD1. V lost 3 bases and J lost 3; bases outside the gene matches: 8. CDR3 size: 15 residues. CDR1 and CDR2 (germline): SGHNT, YYREEE (reference sequence). CDR3 region: CASSSSGQVVYEQYF. The CDR3 region has the DNA TGTGCCAGCAGCTCTTCGGGACAGGTAGTCTACGAGCAGTACTTC.

The chain joins TRBV7-9 to TRBJ2-7; D is possibly TRBD1 (5 bases). Trimming shortened V by 0 bases and J by 0 bases, and 9 bases separated the two germline ends. This CDR3 has 15 residues. CDR1 and CDR2 (germline): SEHNR, FQNEAQ (reference sequence). Written as DNA, the CDR3 is TGTGCCAGCAGCTTAGCGCAGGGTCGCTCCTACGAGCAGTACTTC. Its protein is CASSLAQGRSYEQYF.

The chain couples TRBV5-1 to TRBJ2-7, with D perhaps TRBD2 (6 bases). CDR1 is SGHRS, CDR2 YFSETQ, per germline. This CDR3 contains 18 residues. V dropped 3 bases and J dropped 1 base, with 23 bases sitting between them. The CDR3 is CASSWDFPASRESYEQYF. The CDR3 DNA is TGCGCCAGCAGCTGGGACTTCCCGGCCAGCAGAGAGTCCTACGAGCAGTACTTC. Full variable domain (remainder filled in from reference TRBV5-1 and TRBJ2-7): KAGVTQTPRYLIKTRGQQVTLSCSPISGHRSVSWYQQTPGQGLQFLFEYFSETQRNKGNFPGRFSGRQFSNSRSEMNVSTLELGDSALYLCASSWDFPASRESYEQYFGPGTRLTVT.

This clone is a singleton in its sample. This chain connects TRBV2 to TRBJ2-5, with TRBD1 matching over 7 bases. CDR1 SNHLY and CDR2 FYNNEI come from the germline V gene. CDR3 size: 14 residues. Unmatched junction bases numbered 17, after V lost 5 bases and J lost 14 bases. CDR3 residues: CASSPQGDHRVKYF. The CDR3 nucleotides read TGTGCCAGCAGTCCCCAGGGGGACCACCGGGTGAAATACTTC. Using reference TRBV2 and TRBJ2-5 for the parts outside the CDR3, the full variable domain is EPEVTQTPSHQVTQMGQEVILRCVPISNHLYFYWYRQILGQKVEFLVSFYNNEISEKSEIFDDQFSVERPDGSNFTLKIRSTKLEDSAMYFCASSPQGDHRVKYFGPGTRLLVL.

The rearrangement uses TRBV7-9 and TRBJ2-7, with TRBD1 matching over 8 bases. Germline V gives CDR1 SEHNR, CDR2 FQNEAQ (reference sequence). The CDR3 is 14 residues long. V trimming: 5 bases; J trimming: 2 bases; junction bases outside the gene matches: 5. The CDR3 is CASSQDRVAYEQYF. The CDR3 nucleotides are TGTGCCAGCAGCCAGGACAGGGTTGCCTACGAGCAGTACTTC.

V and J are TRBV30 and TRBJ2-7, with 8 positions matching TRBD1. Trimming removed 1 base from V and 4 bases from J; junction bases left unmatched: 6. Germline assignment: CDR1 GTSNPN and CDR2 SVGIG (reference sequence). The CDR3 contains 14 residues. The CDR3 bases are TGTGCCTGGAGTGGGGCAGGGGGCTGGTACGAGCAGTACTTC. It specifies CAWSGAGGWYEQYF.

In its sample, this clone was seen a few times. This rearrangement joins TRBV5-1 to TRBJ1-2, with D perhaps matching TRBD1 (5 bases). Trimming cost V 7 bases and J 0 bases, with 13 bases left between them. CDR1 is SGHRS, CDR2 YFSETQ, per germline. This CDR3 comprises 14 residues. In nucleotides, the CDR3 is TGCGCCAGCCGTGTTGGGGACTCTAACTATGGCTACACCTTC. Encoded protein: CASRVGDSNYGYTF.

The chain has TRBV6-5 and TRBJ2-1; 7 nucleotides align to TRBD2. V trimming: 6 bases; J trimming: 4 bases; junction bases outside the gene matches: 9. The CDR3 spans 15 residues. Germline assignment: CDR1 MNHEY and CDR2 SVGAGI. The CDR3 loop reads CASSPSGGSYNEQFF. Written as DNA, the CDR3 is TGTGCCAGCAGCCCGTCCGGGGGGTCGTACAATGAGCAGTTCTTC.

The V and J genes are TRBV25-1 and TRBJ2-5; no firm D call. CDR1 and CDR2 (germline): MGHDK, SYGVNS. The CDR3 covers 14 residues. Deletions cut 3 bases from V and 1 base from J, with 9 bases between. The CDR3 spells CASSDARFQETQYF. CDR3 nucleotides: TGTGCCAGCAGTGATGCGAGATTCCAAGAGACCCAGTACTTC.

The chain employs TRBV18 and TRBJ2-3; weak D call: TRBD2 (6 bases). The CDR3 sequence is 17 residues long. CDR1 and CDR2 (germline): KGHSH, LQKENI. V was shortened by 2 bases and J by 0 bases, with 15 bases between the two germline ends. CDR3 DNA: TGTGCCAGCTCACCATTGGGCGGGGCCCGTAGCACAGATACGCAGTATTTT. Residues: CASSPLGGARSTDTQYF.

V gene TRBV7-6 combines with J gene TRBJ1-2; 10 bases align to TRBD1. This CDR3 is built from 17 residues. After removal of 1 base from V and 8 bases from J, the junction contained 13 bases not matched to a gene. CDR1 is SGHVS, CDR2 FNYEAQ, per germline. CDR3 loop: CASSLDGRDRGLGGYTF. CDR3 in DNA: TGTGCCAGCAGCTTAGACGGCCGGGACAGGGGACTGGGAGGCTACACCTTC.

The V and J genes are TRBV30 and TRBJ2-1, with a possible D match to TRBD2 (6 bases). Trimming stripped 3 bases from V and 0 bases from J, with 12 bases between. The CDR3 loop spans 15 amino acids. The germline CDR1 and CDR2 sequences are GTSNPN and SVGIG (reference sequence). CDR3 bases: TGTGCCTGGAGCCGTCGGGACTCCTCCTACAATGAGCAGTTCTTC. As protein: CAWSRRDSSYNEQFF. Together with reference TRBV30 and TRBJ2-1, the CDR3 gives the full variable domain: SQTIHQWPATLVQPVGSPLSLECTVEGTSNPNLYWYRQAAGRGLQLLFYSVGIGQISSEVPQNLSASRPQDRQFILSSKKLLLSDSGFYLCAWSRRDSSYNEQFFGPGTRLTVL.

This clone is medium-sized. This chain joins TRBV25-1 and TRBJ2-2; 10 bases agree with TRBD1. J was trimmed by 3 bases and V by 4 bases; bases with no gene match: 2. CDR3 size: 15 residues. CDR1 is MGHDK and CDR2 is SYGVNS in the germline V gene. CDR3 DNA sequence: TGTGCCAGCAGTGCCGGGACAGGGGACACCGGGGAGCTGTTTTTT. Translated: CASSAGTGDTGELFF.

The V and J genes are TRBV4-1 and TRBJ1-1; TRBD1 is a possible D gene (6 bases). V was trimmed by 6 bases and J by 3 bases, leaving 14 bases between them. The CDR3 is 14 residues long. From germline, CDR1 is MGHRA and CDR2 YSYEKL. DNA of the CDR3: TGCGCCAGCAGGAAAGGGGGGAGGGACACTGAAGCTTTCTTT. Translated, it gives CASRKGGRDTEAFF.

The rearrangement links TRBV5-1 to TRBJ2-5; TRBD2 aligns across 10 bases. CDR3 length equals 17 residues. V lost 4 bases, J lost 1 base, and 10 bases stayed unmatched. Germline loops: CDR1 SGHRS, CDR2 YFSETQ. CDR3 amino acids: CASSLRTSGTLQETQYF. DNA of the CDR3: TGCGCCAGCAGCCTAAGGACTAGCGGAACTCTCCAAGAGACCCAGTACTTC.

This chain links TRBV11-2 with TRBJ2-5; tentatively, D is TRBD1 (5 bases). Germline lookup yields CDR1 SGHAT and CDR2 FQNNGV. The germline V and J ends were trimmed by 7 bases and 1 base, with 7 bases remaining between them. This CDR3 comprises 12 residues. The CDR3 DNA reads as TGTGCCAGCAAGACAGTCCAAGAGACCCAGTACTTC. Its translation is CASKTVQETQYF. The full variable domain, with the rest looked up from reference TRBV11-2 and TRBJ2-5, is EAGVAQSPRYKIIEKRQSVAFWCNPISGHATLYWYQQILGQGPKLLIQFQNNGVVDDSQLPKDRFSAERLKGVDSTLKIQPAKLEDSAVYLCASKTVQETQYFGPGTRLLVL.

The V and J genes are TRBV2 and TRBJ2-5; TRBD2 agrees at 14 bases. The CDR3 length is 14 residues. V dropped 4 bases and J dropped 8; count of bases not matched to a gene: 3. Germline loops: CDR1 SNHLY, CDR2 FYNNEI. The CDR3 region has the DNA TGTGCCAGCAGTGCCGGGACTAGCGGGGGTACCCAGTACTTC. Translating gives CASSAGTSGGTQYF.

This rearrangement joins TRBV7-9 to TRBJ2-7; D might be TRBD1 (6 bases). The CDR3 is 15 amino acids. Trimming shortened V by 0 bases and J by 7 bases, and 16 bases separated the two germline ends. CDR1 SEHNR and CDR2 FQNEAQ come from the germline V gene (reference sequence). The chain's CDR3 is CASSLAVPGVDEQYF. As DNA, the CDR3 is TGTGCCAGCAGCTTAGCCGTACCAGGGGTGGATGAGCAGTACTTC.

This clone was seen just once. The rearrangement uses TRBV27 and TRBJ2-6; 7 nucleotides agree with TRBD1. There are 16 residues in the CDR3. The V gene end was trimmed by 6 bases and the J gene end by 2 bases; junction bases not matched to a gene: 7. The germline V gene encodes CDR1 MNHEY and CDR2 SMNVEV (reference sequence). In DNA, the CDR3 is TGTGCCAGCAGGGGAGACAGGGCCCCTGGGGCCAACGTCCTGACTTTC. Protein: CASRGDRAPGANVLTF.

This chain uses TRBV28 with TRBJ1-2; 8 nucleotides agree with TRBD1. The CDR3 sequence is 13 residues long. V was clipped by 4 bases and J by 3 bases; unmatched bases: 1. CDR1 and CDR2 (germline): MDHEN, SYDVKM. The CDR3 DNA is TGTGCCAGCAGTTCGACAGGGGACTATGGCTACACCTTC. Translated, it gives CASSSTGDYGYTF.

The rearrangement joins TRBV9 to TRBJ1-3; weak D call: TRBD1 (5 bases). Trimming cost V 1 base and J 7 bases, with 18 bases left between them. CDR1 is SGDLS and CDR2 is YYNGEE in the germline V gene. There are 16 residues in the CDR3. The CDR3 DNA follows: TGTGCCAGCAGCGTATCGGACGTGGGGCTTGGGAACACCATATATTTT. Encoded protein: CASSVSDVGLGNTIYF.

The rearrangement uses TRBV6-5 and TRBJ2-6; the D is unclear. Germline CDR1 reads MNHEY; CDR2 reads SVGAGI. The CDR3 consists of 16 residues. Deletions cut 2 bases from V and 4 bases from J, with 12 bases between. The CDR3, as DNA: TGTGCCAGCAGTTACATTGCCCAGGCCGGGGCCAACGTCCTGACTTTC. Its translation: CASSYIAQAGANVLTF.